The 21 T cell receptor beta chains listed next were all sequenced from one sample in a study of blood T cell repertoires in COVID-19. Repertoires were generated with immunoSEQ multiplex PCR, while TCRdb's copy carries only in-frame clones and drops some. Seen here are about 140,000 clones, about nine tenths observed once, and the top ten hold about 10%. Sequencing input: PBMCs or T cells enriched from blood (not recorded which). Source of these receptors: a man aged 60 to 75 who had recovered from COVID-19.

The chain combines TRBV27 with TRBJ1-5, with 9 bases identical to TRBD1. The CDR3 has 15 residues. V lost 2 bases and J lost 4; bases outside the gene matches: 3. Germline CDR1 is MNHEY and CDR2 is SMNVEV (reference sequence). This chain's CDR3 is CASSLGTGRNQPQHF. The CDR3, as DNA: TGTGCCAGCAGTTTAGGGACAGGGCGGAATCAGCCCCAGCATTTT.

The chain joins TRBV6-2 or TRBV6-3 to TRBJ2-7, with D uncertain. V dropped 5 bases and J dropped 0 bases, with 5 bases sitting between them. The CDR3 spans 12 residues. CDR1 is MNHEY and CDR2 is SVGEGT in the germline V gene. The CDR3 loop is CASSPLSYEQYF. CDR3 nucleotide sequence: TGTGCCAGCAGTCCCCTCTCCTACGAGCAGTACTTC.

The rearrangement uses TRBV28 and TRBJ2-3, with 8 bases identical to TRBD2. CDR1 and CDR2 (germline): MDHEN, SYDVKM. The V gene end was trimmed by 4 bases and the J gene end by 2 bases; junction bases not matched to a gene: 11. The CDR3 length is 17 residues. CDR3 coding DNA: TGTGCCAGCAGTTCCCCCGGAACTAGCGGTTACACAGATACGCAGTATTTT. Its translation: CASSSPGTSGYTDTQYF. The full variable domain, its missing parts supplied by reference TRBV28 and TRBJ2-3, is DVKVTQSSRYLVKRTGEKVFLECVQDMDHENMFWYRQDPGLGLRLIYFSYDVKMKEKGDIPEGYSVSREKKERFSLILESASTNQTSMYLCASSSPGTSGYTDTQYFGPGTRLTVL.

This clone has more than one count but fewer than ten. The chain links TRBV5-6 to TRBJ2-1; 9 nucleotides line up with TRBD2. Trimming removed 4 bases from V and 7 bases from J; junction bases left unmatched: 9. Per the germline V gene, CDR1 is SGHDT and CDR2 is YYEEEE. This CDR3 contains 15 residues. CDR3 DNA sequence: TGTGCCAGCAGCCCCCGCGGGAGGGTAGTAAATGAGCAGTTCTTC. Its translation: CASSPRGRVVNEQFF.

The V and J genes are TRBV23-1 and TRBJ1-5; TRBD1 matches 9 bases. TRBV23-1 is assigned to the ORF class and has an uncertain function. V dropped 0 bases and J dropped 1; count of bases not matched to a gene: 7. The CDR3 loop spans 18 amino acids. The CDR3: CASSQSRQGVSSNQPQHF. The CDR3 DNA is TGCGCCAGCAGTCAATCGCGACAGGGGGTATCAAGCAATCAGCCCCAGCATTTT.

The chain couples TRBV10-2 to TRBJ2-7; D is unclear. The CDR3 length is 12 residues. V was trimmed by 4 bases and J by 7 bases, leaving 11 bases between them. Germline-derived CDR1 and CDR2 are WSHSY and SAAADI. The CDR3: CASSGSQWEQYF. The DNA for the CDR3 is TGCGCCAGCAGTGGGTCACAGTGGGAGCAGTACTTC.

The CDR3 spells CASSATGAVTGAFF. The DNA for the CDR3 is TGTGCCAGCAGCGCGACAGGGGCAGTTACCGGAGCTTTCTTT. The chain links TRBV14 to TRBJ1-1; 8 nucleotides match TRBD1. The germline CDR1 and CDR2 sequences are SGHDN and FVKESK. J gave up 10 bases and V 5 bases, and 12 bases lay outside the gene matches. CDR3 length: 14 amino acids. Full variable domain (outside the CDR3, taken from reference TRBV14 and TRBJ1-1): EAGVTQFPSHSVIEKGQTVTLRCDPISGHDNLYWYRRVMGKEIKFLLHFVKESKQDESGMPNNRFLAERTGGTYSTLKVQPAELEDSGVYFCASSATGAVTGAFFGQGTRLTVV.

The chain links TRBV2 to TRBJ2-7, with 9 bases matching TRBD2. V was clipped by 7 bases and J by 6 bases; unmatched bases: 7. CDR3 length: 13 residues. Germline CDR1 and CDR2: SNHLY and FYNNEI. CDR3 nucleotide sequence: TGTGCCAGCACTGCGGGAGGGTCCATCGAGCAGTACTTC. Its translation is CASTAGGSIEQYF. Full variable domain (outside the CDR3, taken from reference TRBV2 and TRBJ2-7): EPEVTQTPSHQVTQMGQEVILRCVPISNHLYFYWYRQILGQKVEFLVSFYNNEISEKSEIFDDQFSVERPDGSNFTLKIRSTKLEDSAMYFCASTAGGSIEQYFGPGTRLTVT.

This clone has just a few counts. The CDR3 nucleotides read TGTGCCACCAGCCCCCGGACAGACTTCTACGAGCAGTACTTC. Amino acids: CATSPRTDFYEQYF. The chain combines TRBV15 with TRBJ2-7, with D possibly being TRBD1 (6 bases). V lost 5 bases and J 3 bases, leaving 14 bases between the germline ends. Germline assignment: CDR1 LNHNV and CDR2 YYDKDF (reference sequence). The CDR3 has 14 amino acids.

The chain uses TRBV5-4 and TRBJ2-5; maybe TRBD1 (5 bases). The V end was cut by 0 bases, the J end by 1 base, with 16 bases between. Germline CDR1 SGHNT, CDR2 YYREEE (reference sequence). The CDR3 is 17 residues long. The DNA of the CDR3 is TGTGCCAGCAGCTTGGAAGCCCAGGGCTGGGGCCAAGAGACCCAGTACTTC. Translated: CASSLEAQGWGQETQYF.

The V gene is TRBV11-3, the J gene TRBJ2-7; unclear D gene. V was clipped by 1 base and J by 5 bases, with 18 bases between them. There are 16 residues in the CDR3. Germline loops: CDR1 SGHNT, CDR2 YENEEA. This CDR3 reads CASSLVVGPAIHEQYF. The CDR3 DNA reads as TGTGCCAGCAGCTTAGTCGTGGGCCCCGCGATCCACGAGCAGTACTTC.

CDR3: CASYPDRASYNEQFF. The CDR3 DNA follows: TGTGCCAGCTACCCCGACAGGGCCTCCTACAATGAGCAGTTCTTC. V usage is TRBV18 and J usage is TRBJ2-1; 7 bases match TRBD1. J lost 0 bases, V lost 7 bases, and 6 bases had no gene match. Germline V lookup: CDR1 KGHSH, CDR2 LQKENI. There are 15 residues in the CDR3. The whole variable domain, remainder taken from reference TRBV18 and TRBJ2-1, is NAGVMQNPRHLVRRRGQEARLRCSPMKGHSHVYWYRQLPEEGLKFMVYLQKENIIDESGMPKERFSAEFPKEGPSILRIQQVVRGDSAAYFCASYPDRASYNEQFFGPGTRLTVL.

V and J are TRBV6-4 and TRBJ2-7; possible D gene TRBD1, 5 bases. The CDR3 runs to 13 residues. Trimming shortened V by 7 bases and J by 6 bases, and 16 bases separated the two germline ends. Germline assignment: CDR1 MRHNA and CDR2 SNTAGT. This CDR3 reads CASMDTYMGEQYF. The CDR3 DNA reads as TGTGCCAGCATGGACACATATATGGGCGAGCAGTACTTC.

This chain connects TRBV5-1 to TRBJ2-4; 8 bases line up with TRBD2. With 4 bases clipped from V and 3 bases from J, the junction kept 6 bases outside the gene matches. CDR3 length: 15 amino acids. Germline loops: CDR1 SGHRS, CDR2 YFSETQ. The DNA for the CDR3 is TGCGCCAGCAGCCTTCGTAGCGGGGACAAAAACATTCAGTACTTC. Residues: CASSLRSGDKNIQYF.

The chain is built from TRBV6-5 and TRBJ2-5; D is perhaps TRBD1 (7 bases). CDR1 is MNHEY, CDR2 SVGAGI, per germline. With 6 bases removed from V and 4 bases from J, the gap between germline ends came to 15 bases. The CDR3 extends over 14 amino acids. This CDR3 is CASSRGGGLETQYF. The CDR3 coding sequence is TGTGCCAGCAGCCGCGGAGGGGGCTTAGAGACCCAGTACTTC.

The J gene is TRBJ1-3, the V gene TRBV25-1; D unresolved. V gave up 3 bases and J gave up 0 bases, with 6 bases separating them. This CDR3 is 14 amino acids long. Germline V gene data show CDR1 as MGHDK and CDR2 as SYGVNS. The CDR3 region is CASSDGSSGNTIYF. The CDR3 region has the DNA TGTGCCAGCAGTGATGGCAGCTCTGGAAACACCATATATTTT.

This chain joins TRBV28 and TRBJ1-6; 7 positions match TRBD1. V gave up 7 bases and J gave up 7 bases; unmatched junction bases: 13. Germline CDR1 is MDHEN and CDR2 is SYDVKM. The CDR3 is 16 residues long. The CDR3 reads CASTPRGQGGNSPLHF. The DNA of the CDR3 is TGTGCCAGCACTCCGAGGGGGCAGGGAGGCAATTCACCCCTCCACTTT.

V and J are TRBV7-8 and TRBJ1-5, with 7 bases lining up with TRBD1. The CDR3 totals 14 residues. In germline, CDR1 is SGHVS, CDR2 FQNEAQ. The V and J ends lost 3 bases and 4 bases, in that order; junction bases with no gene match: 3. CDR3 in DNA: TGTGCCAGCAGCTTGGGGACAGCAAATCAGCCCCAGCATTTT. Its protein is CASSLGTANQPQHF.

The chain carries TRBV5-6 and TRBJ2-2, with TRBD2 as a possible D gene (6 bases). This CDR3 spans 16 amino acids. Trimming cost V 1 base and J 5 bases, with 15 bases left between them. Germline CDR1 is SGHDT and CDR2 is YYEEEE. The CDR3 DNA sequence: TGTGCCAGCAGCTTGTTGTTTGCTAGCGCGACCGGGGAGCTGTTTTTT. Protein sequence: CASSLLFASATGELFF.

This chain joins TRBV5-8 and TRBJ1-6; D gene uncertain. Germline V lookup: CDR1 SGHTS, CDR2 YDEGEE. V was trimmed by 0 bases and J by 9 bases, leaving 7 bases between them. CDR3 length: 13 residues. Written as DNA, the CDR3 is TGTGCCAGCAGCTTGGGTTTTAGTTCACCCCTCCACTTT. Translating gives CASSLGFSSPLHF.

This rearrangement joins TRBV11-2 to TRBJ2-5, with D uncertain. Germline loops: CDR1 SGHAT, CDR2 FQNNGV. V shed 2 bases and J shed 5 bases, with 3 bases lying between them. The CDR3 loop spans 11 amino acids. The CDR3 spells CASSLQETQYF. CDR3 sequence (DNA): TGTGCCAGCAGCTTACAGGAGACCCAGTACTTC.